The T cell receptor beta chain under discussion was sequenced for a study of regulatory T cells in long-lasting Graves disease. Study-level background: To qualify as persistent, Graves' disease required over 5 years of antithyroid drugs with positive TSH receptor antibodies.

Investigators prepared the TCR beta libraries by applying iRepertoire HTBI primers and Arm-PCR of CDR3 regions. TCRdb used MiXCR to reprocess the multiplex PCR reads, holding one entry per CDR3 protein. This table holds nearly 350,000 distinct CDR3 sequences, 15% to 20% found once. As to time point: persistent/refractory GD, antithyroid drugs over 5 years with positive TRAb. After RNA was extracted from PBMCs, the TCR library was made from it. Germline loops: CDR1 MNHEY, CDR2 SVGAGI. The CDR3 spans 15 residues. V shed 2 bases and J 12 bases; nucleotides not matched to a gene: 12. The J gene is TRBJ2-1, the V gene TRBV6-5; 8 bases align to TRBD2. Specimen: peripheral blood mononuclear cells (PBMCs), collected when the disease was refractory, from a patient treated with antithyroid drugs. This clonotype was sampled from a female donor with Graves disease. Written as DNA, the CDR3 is TGTGCCAGCAGTTACGTCGGGGGGGGATTCGCGCGGCAGTTCTTC. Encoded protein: CASSYVGGGFARQFF.